Listed below are T cell receptor beta chains from one sample, sequenced in a study of CD8+ T cells in alopecia areata. Sequencing used immunoSEQ multiplex PCR; TCRdb keeps in-frame clones, though not all of them. This table holds around 61,000 clones, about half found once. Sequenced material: CD8+ T cells sorted from blood, taken at week 0. All receptors derive from a human donor with alopecia areata. Each CDR3 is given with its conserved first and last residue. Each record gives: CDR3 protein, CDR3 DNA, clone size, V gene, D gene, J gene. A D gene is named only where the DNA matches it firmly. Where a row states a size, it is once, few, many or the class of an expanded clone; other rows omit it.

cdr3_aa: CSVDGGLELFF
cdr3_nt: TGCAGCGTTGACGGGGGCCTGGAGCTGTTTTTT
clone_size: -
v_call: TRBV29-1
d_call: -
j_call: TRBJ2-2

cdr3_aa: CSVQVGTNQPQHF
cdr3_nt: TGCAGCGTACAGGTGGGAACCAATCAGCCCCAGCATTTT
clone_size: -
v_call: TRBV29-1
d_call: -
j_call: TRBJ1-5

cdr3_aa: CAQKEDRRNTGELFF
cdr3_nt: TGTGCCCAAAAGGAGGACAGGAGGAACACCGGGGAGCTGTTTTTT
clone_size: once
v_call: TRBV2
d_call: TRBD1
j_call: TRBJ2-2

cdr3_aa: CASSLGTSSNQPQHF
cdr3_nt: TGTGCCAGCAGCTTAGGTACATCTAGCAATCAGCCCCAGCATTTT
clone_size: few
v_call: TRBV11-2
d_call: -
j_call: TRBJ1-5

cdr3_aa: CASSLFRAGGRYNEQFF
cdr3_nt: TGCGCCAGCAGCTTGTTTCGAGCGGGAGGGAGATACAATGAGCAGTTCTTC
clone_size: few
v_call: TRBV5-1
d_call: TRBD2
j_call: TRBJ2-1

cdr3_aa: CSVLAGGSYEQYF
cdr3_nt: TGCAGCGTTCTAGCGGGAGGGTCCTACGAGCAGTACTTC
clone_size: -
v_call: TRBV29-1
d_call: TRBD2
j_call: TRBJ2-7

cdr3_aa: CASSQDYSGGPSYEQYF
cdr3_nt: TGCGCCAGCAGCCAAGACTATTCAGGGGGACCCTCCTACGAGCAGTACTTC
clone_size: few
v_call: TRBV4-3
d_call: TRBD1
j_call: TRBJ2-7

cdr3_aa: CSVTPTERERYNEQFF
cdr3_nt: TGCAGCGTGACCCCGACCGAGCGGGAACGCTACAATGAGCAGTTCTTC
clone_size: many
v_call: TRBV29-1
d_call: TRBD2
j_call: TRBJ2-1

cdr3_aa: CAVGGGTYEQYF
cdr3_nt: TGTGCCGTCGGCGGGGGTACCTACGAGCAGTACTTC
clone_size: once
v_call: TRBV27
d_call: TRBD2
j_call: TRBJ2-7

cdr3_aa: CASSLSASGLEEQYF
cdr3_nt: TGTGCCAGCAGTTTATCGGCTAGCGGCTTGGAGGAGCAGTACTTC
clone_size: few
v_call: TRBV27
d_call: TRBD2
j_call: TRBJ2-7

cdr3_aa: CASSLVIAGHKNIQYF
cdr3_nt: TGTGCCAGCAGCTTAGTGATAGCGGGTCACAAAAACATTCAGTACTTC
clone_size: -
v_call: TRBV7-9
d_call: TRBD2
j_call: TRBJ2-4

cdr3_aa: CASSLGLAQPQHF
cdr3_nt: TGTGCCAGCAGCTTAGGGTTAGCTCAGCCCCAGCATTTT
clone_size: -
v_call: TRBV7-9
d_call: -
j_call: TRBJ1-5

cdr3_aa: CASSSAWEQYF
cdr3_nt: TGTGCCAGCAGCTCTGCTTGGGAGCAGTACTTC
clone_size: -
v_call: TRBV5-6
d_call: -
j_call: TRBJ2-7

cdr3_aa: CASSLGAGSSYNEQFF
cdr3_nt: TGTGCCAGCAGCTTAGGCGCGGGATCCTCCTACAATGAGCAGTTCTTC
clone_size: -
v_call: TRBV7-2
d_call: -
j_call: TRBJ2-1

cdr3_aa: CASSLESVTDTQYF
cdr3_nt: TGCGCCAGCAGTCTGGAGTCGGTAACAGATACGCAGTATTTT
clone_size: few
v_call: TRBV5-1
d_call: -
j_call: TRBJ2-3

cdr3_aa: CASGTGLFTQYF
cdr3_nt: TGTGCCAGCGGGACAGGCCTATTTACCCAGTACTTC
clone_size: once
v_call: TRBV6-5
d_call: TRBD1
j_call: TRBJ2-5

cdr3_aa: CASRLALGKWADQPQHF
cdr3_nt: TGTGCAAGTCGCTTAGCGCTGGGCAAATGGGCTGATCAGCCCCAGCATTTT
clone_size: -
v_call: TRBV12-2
d_call: -
j_call: TRBJ1-5

cdr3_aa: CASSQGWEQYF
cdr3_nt: TGTGCCAGCAGTCAGGGGTGGGAGCAGTACTTC
clone_size: -
v_call: TRBV27
d_call: -
j_call: TRBJ2-7

cdr3_aa: CASSVEGGRSYNEQFF
cdr3_nt: TGTGCCAGCAGCGTAGAAGGCGGGCGCTCCTACAATGAGCAGTTCTTC
clone_size: -
v_call: TRBV9
d_call: -
j_call: TRBJ2-1

cdr3_aa: CASSLVRLADNEQFF
cdr3_nt: TGTGCCAGCAGCTTGGTAAGACTAGCGGACAATGAGCAGTTCTTC
clone_size: few
v_call: TRBV7-9
d_call: TRBD2
j_call: TRBJ2-1

cdr3_aa: CASSLDGTSGANEQFF
cdr3_nt: TGTGCCAGCAGCTTGGATGGGACTAGCGGGGCAAATGAGCAGTTCTTC
clone_size: -
v_call: TRBV5-4
d_call: TRBD2
j_call: TRBJ2-1

cdr3_aa: CASQQGGGYDQPQHF
cdr3_nt: TGTGCCAGCCAGCAGGGAGGGGGGTACGATCAGCCCCAGCATTTT
clone_size: many
v_call: TRBV2
d_call: -
j_call: TRBJ1-5

cdr3_aa: CASSTNSGTSSLEQFF
cdr3_nt: TGTGCCAGCAGCACAAACTCCGGGACTAGTTCCCTTGAGCAGTTCTTC
clone_size: -
v_call: TRBV7-8
d_call: TRBD2
j_call: TRBJ2-1

cdr3_aa: CASSVGVRQGSGDTQYF
cdr3_nt: TGTGCCAGCAGTGTTGGGGTGAGACAGGGATCGGGAGATACGCAGTATTTT
clone_size: -
v_call: TRBV28
d_call: TRBD1
j_call: TRBJ2-3

cdr3_aa: CASSQATSGFYEQYF
cdr3_nt: TGCGCCAGCAGCCAAGCTACTAGCGGTTTCTACGAGCAGTACTTC
clone_size: -
v_call: TRBV4-1
d_call: TRBD2
j_call: TRBJ2-7

cdr3_aa: CASSQGVEDTEAFF
cdr3_nt: TGTGCCAGCAGCCAGGGAGTTGAGGACACTGAAGCTTTCTTT
clone_size: many
v_call: TRBV6-4
d_call: -
j_call: TRBJ1-1

cdr3_aa: CASSEWGLGGEKLFF
cdr3_nt: TGTGCCAGCAGTGAATGGGGGCTCGGGGGAGAAAAACTGTTTTTT
clone_size: -
v_call: TRBV25-1
d_call: -
j_call: TRBJ1-4

cdr3_aa: CASSLDGRELNTEAFF
cdr3_nt: TGTGCCAGCAGCTTAGATGGTAGAGAGTTGAACACTGAAGCTTTCTTT
clone_size: -
v_call: TRBV7-9
d_call: -
j_call: TRBJ1-1

cdr3_aa: CASTPRTESSYNEQFF
cdr3_nt: TGTGCCAGCACCCCGCGGACGGAAAGCTCCTACAATGAGCAGTTCTTC
clone_size: few
v_call: TRBV5-6
d_call: -
j_call: TRBJ2-1

cdr3_aa: CSVKTGADYEQYF
cdr3_nt: TGCAGCGTAAAGACAGGGGCGGACTACGAGCAGTACTTC
clone_size: -
v_call: TRBV29-1
d_call: TRBD1
j_call: TRBJ2-7

cdr3_aa: CASRDYNEQFF
cdr3_nt: TGTGCCAGCAGGGACTACAATGAGCAGTTCTTC
clone_size: few
v_call: TRBV28
d_call: -
j_call: TRBJ2-1

cdr3_aa: CAWSVGQGKQPQHF
cdr3_nt: TGTGCCTGGAGTGTGGGACAGGGGAAGCAGCCCCAGCATTTT
clone_size: medium-sized
v_call: TRBV30
d_call: TRBD1
j_call: TRBJ1-5

cdr3_aa: CASSSFGTDSSYQETQYF
cdr3_nt: TGTGCCAGCAGCAGTTTCGGGACGGACTCTTCGTACCAAGAGACCCAGTACTTC
clone_size: -
v_call: TRBV2
d_call: -
j_call: TRBJ2-5

cdr3_aa: CASSLNRDNQPQHF
cdr3_nt: TGTGCCAGCAGCCTAAACAGGGACAATCAGCCCCAGCATTTT
clone_size: -
v_call: TRBV6-6
d_call: -
j_call: TRBJ1-5

cdr3_aa: CASSWTPSLEQYF
cdr3_nt: TGTGCCAGCAGCTGGACTCCCTCTCTCGAGCAGTACTTC
clone_size: -
v_call: TRBV5-4
d_call: -
j_call: TRBJ2-7

cdr3_aa: CASRAGGDAGELFF
cdr3_nt: TGTGCCAGCAGAGCGGGAGGGGACGCCGGGGAGCTGTTTTTT
clone_size: -
v_call: TRBV30
d_call: TRBD2
j_call: TRBJ2-2

cdr3_aa: CASSLAQGLNTEAFF
cdr3_nt: TGTGCCAGCAGCTTAGCCCAGGGGTTGAACACTGAAGCTTTCTTT
clone_size: -
v_call: TRBV7-6
d_call: -
j_call: TRBJ1-1

cdr3_aa: CASSSRDGGPPLAKNIQYF
cdr3_nt: TGTGCCAGCAGCTCCCGGGACGGTGGCCCCCCTTTAGCCAAAAACATTCAGTACTTC
clone_size: -
v_call: TRBV27
d_call: -
j_call: TRBJ2-4

cdr3_aa: CASSFSGTGAYEQYF
cdr3_nt: TGTGCCAGCAGTTTCTCCGGGACAGGGGCCTACGAGCAGTACTTC
clone_size: -
v_call: TRBV6-5
d_call: TRBD1
j_call: TRBJ2-7

cdr3_aa: CSVLQVSPYEQYF
cdr3_nt: TGCAGCGTACTACAGGTTAGCCCCTACGAGCAGTACTTC
clone_size: -
v_call: TRBV29-1
d_call: -
j_call: TRBJ2-7

cdr3_aa: CASSLGDLTEQYF
cdr3_nt: TGTGCCAGCAGCTTGGGGGACCTGACCGAGCAGTACTTC
clone_size: -
v_call: TRBV5-5
d_call: -
j_call: TRBJ2-7

cdr3_aa: CASSQLIAGEETQYF
cdr3_nt: TGCGCCAGCAGCCAATTGATAGCGGGAGAAGAGACCCAGTACTTC
clone_size: few
v_call: TRBV4-1
d_call: TRBD2
j_call: TRBJ2-5

cdr3_aa: CASSLSILAGRNEQFF
cdr3_nt: TGCGCCAGCAGTTTGAGTATACTAGCGGGGCGCAATGAGCAGTTCTTC
clone_size: -
v_call: TRBV5-1
d_call: TRBD2
j_call: TRBJ2-1

cdr3_aa: CASSQGLGNEQYF
cdr3_nt: TGTGCCAGCAGCCAGGGCCTGGGGAACGAGCAGTACTTC
clone_size: -
v_call: TRBV4-2
d_call: -
j_call: TRBJ2-7

cdr3_aa: CASSALVAGANVLTF
cdr3_nt: TGTGCCAGCAGCGCCTTAGTCGCTGGGGCCAACGTCCTGACTTTC
clone_size: -
v_call: TRBV7-2
d_call: -
j_call: TRBJ2-6